Listed below are T cell receptor beta chains from one sample, sequenced in a study of blood T cell repertoires in COVID-19. Measured with immunoSEQ multiplex PCR; TCRdb has only the in-frame clones, and not every one. The sample records hundreds of thousands of clones, around 91% being singletons. The sample was PBMCs or T cells enriched from blood (not recorded which). These TCRs come from a man aged 30 to 39 who had recovered from COVID-19. Both conserved end residues are part of each CDR3. The order of the fields is J gene, V gene, CDR3 protein.

TRBJ1-3 | TRBV19 | CASRSEGNTIYF
TRBJ1-2 | TRBV4-2 | CASSQDPAGQGLYGYTF
TRBJ1-2 | TRBV5-4 | CASSPGQGVGYTF
TRBJ2-1 | TRBV4-1 | CASSQRTGATSGDEQFF
TRBJ1-5 | TRBV12-3/TRBV12-4 | CASSLPGGPQHF
TRBJ2-5 | TRBV11-3 | CASSLGALETQYF
TRBJ1-1 | TRBV7-2 | CASRGGVYTEAFF
TRBJ1-1 | TRBV28 | CASSFLGVGTEAFF
TRBJ1-2 | TRBV21-1 | CASSKATGCARGGGYTF
TRBJ2-7 | TRBV5-1 | CASSLFSSGSSYEQYF
TRBJ2-7 | TRBV10-1 | CASSVSFTDEQYF
TRBJ1-5 | TRBV6-5 | CASSYREKQPQHF
TRBJ1-5 | TRBV19 | CASRGGNQPQHF
TRBJ2-2 | TRBV10-3 | CASKTDPTNTGELFF
TRBJ1-1 | TRBV15 | CATSRDYADTEAFF
TRBJ2-7 | TRBV29-1 | CSVAVIPYEQYF
TRBJ1-2 | TRBV5-1 | CASSFYQEASYGYTF
TRBJ1-5 | TRBV5-8 | CASRWSGTGLVQPQHF
TRBJ1-5 | TRBV6-5 | CASSYPDREDQPQHF
TRBJ2-7 | TRBV5-1 | CASSLEGSGTGIHEQYF
TRBJ2-7 | TRBV4-1 | CASSLTRGSGNEQYF
TRBJ2-7 | TRBV7-2 | CASSLFRGGEQYF
TRBJ2-7 | TRBV12-3/TRBV12-4 | CASSASVHEQYF
TRBJ2-7 | TRBV3-1/TRBV3-2 | CASSRLGHEAFGQYF
TRBJ1-3 | TRBV7-9 | CASSWEGLSSGNTIYF
TRBJ1-2 | TRBV6-5 | CASSPPGYSDYGYTF
TRBJ2-1 | TRBV27 | CASRRAGRAYNEQFF
TRBJ2-3 | TRBV9 | CASSVGLAGGGGTDTQYF
TRBJ2-7 | TRBV28 | CASRTSGAGVDEQYF
TRBJ2-7 | TRBV5-1 | CASSWDSGYEQYF
TRBJ2-7 | TRBV28 | CASTPTSGSSHEQYF
TRBJ2-1 | TRBV28 | CASSLFRQGRQFF
TRBJ2-2 | TRBV7-9 | CASQEGGRDTGELFF
TRBJ1-1 | TRBV11-2 | CASSLDRVPHTEAFF
TRBJ2-7 | TRBV29-1 | CSVTGTSYEQYF
TRBJ2-7 | TRBV19 | CASSRTSGRVVDEQYF
TRBJ1-2 | TRBV4-1 | CASSQDSTGPYGYTF
TRBJ2-7 | TRBV9 | CASSVGAAYEQYF
TRBJ1-1 | TRBV25-1 | CASSKGGVAEAFF
TRBJ2-7 | TRBV2 | CASNIQGIGYEQYF
TRBJ2-5 | TRBV9 | CASSPTSGQETQYF
TRBJ1-1 | TRBV3-1/TRBV3-2 | CASSPSGPEGTEAFF
TRBJ1-1 | TRBV29-1 | CSGGQLNTEAFF
TRBJ2-1 | TRBV25-1 | CASSTAGVSSYNEQFF
TRBJ1-1 | TRBV19 | CASSTLGSDTEAFF
TRBJ1-5 | TRBV16 | CASSQSGGNQPQHF
TRBJ1-5 | TRBV11-2 | CASSLGVGRGSNQPQHF
TRBJ2-7 | TRBV9 | CASSVRDSSYEQYF
TRBJ2-6 | TRBV29-1 | CSVEEDGGRRTF
TRBJ1-5 | TRBV9 | CASSGGQGNQPQHF